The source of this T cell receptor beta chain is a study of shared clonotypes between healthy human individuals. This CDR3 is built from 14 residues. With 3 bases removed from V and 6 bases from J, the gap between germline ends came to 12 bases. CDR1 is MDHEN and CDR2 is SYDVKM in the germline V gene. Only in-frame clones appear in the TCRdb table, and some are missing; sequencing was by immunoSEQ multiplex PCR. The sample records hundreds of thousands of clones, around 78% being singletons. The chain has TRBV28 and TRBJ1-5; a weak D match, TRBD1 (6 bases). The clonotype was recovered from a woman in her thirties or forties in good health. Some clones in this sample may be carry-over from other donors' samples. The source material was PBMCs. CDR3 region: CASSFRGGSQPQHF. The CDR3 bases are TGTGCCAGCAGTTTCAGAGGGGGTAGTCAGCCCCAGCATTTT. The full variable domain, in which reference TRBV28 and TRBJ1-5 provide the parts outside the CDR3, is DVKVTQSSRYLVKRTGEKVFLECVQDMDHENMFWYRQDPGLGLRLIYFSYDVKMKEKGDIPEGYSVSREKKERFSLILESASTNQTSMYLCASSFRGGSQPQHFGDGTRLSIL.